The 23 T cell receptor beta chains in this list originate from one sample, sequenced in a study of molecular identifiers for immune sequencing clone quantification. TCRdb processed the PCR reads anew with MiXCR; each CDR3 protein has one entry. The profile shows about 630,000 distinct CDR3 sequences, roughly 25% of them singletons. Sequenced sample: naive CD8+ T cells from blood, with Jurkat cell RNA spiked in. Documented subset: FACS-sorted CD8+CD4-CCR7+CD45RA+ naive T cells. These receptors were taken from a human donor in good health. Some libraries in this study had Jurkat cell RNA spiked in.

This clonotype was counted ten times or more. V gene TRBV11-2 combines with J gene TRBJ2-1; 7 bases align to TRBD1. After removal of 7 bases from V and 6 bases from J, the junction contained 6 bases not matched to a gene. Germline CDR1 reads SGHAT; CDR2 reads FQNNGV. The CDR3 extends over 13 amino acids. CDR3 sequence reads: CASTGTGVNEQFF. As DNA, the CDR3 is TGTGCCAGCACCGGAACAGGGGTCAATGAGCAGTTCTTC.

The chain combines TRBV19 with TRBJ1-2, with D possibly TRBD1 on 5 matching bases. The ends were cut back, 3 bases at V and 8 bases at J, with 19 bases in the middle. There are 15 residues in the CDR3. Germline V lookup: CDR1 LNHDA, CDR2 SQIVND (reference sequence). The CDR3 DNA is TGTGCCAGTAGTATTGATCTTCCGGGGCTTGGCGGCTACACCTTC. It is translated as CASSIDLPGLGGYTF.

In its sample, this clonotype was seen a few times. This CDR3 reads CASSFSQNYGYTF. The CDR3, as DNA: TGTGCCAGCAGTTTTTCACAGAACTATGGCTACACCTTC. The gene calls are TRBV27 and TRBJ1-2; D is uncertain. The CDR3 loop spans 13 amino acids. The V and J ends lost 3 bases and 2 bases respectively, with 7 bases between them. The V gene's germline CDR1 is MNHEY and CDR2 SMNVEV (reference sequence).

V and J are TRBV13 and TRBJ2-5; TRBD1 aligns across 8 bases. J lost 0 bases, V lost 4 bases, and 4 bases had no gene match. Looked up from germline, CDR1 is PRHDT and CDR2 is FYEKMQ (reference sequence). This CDR3 contains 15 residues. DNA of the CDR3: TGTGCCAGCAGCTCTGTGGACAGGGACCAAGAGACCCAGTACTTC. Residues: CASSSVDRDQETQYF. The full variable domain, completed using reference TRBV13 and TRBJ2-5, is AAGVIQSPRHLIKEKRETATLKCYPIPRHDTVYWYQQGPGQDPQFLISFYEKMQSDKGSIPDRFSAQQFSDYHSELNMSSLELGDSALYFCASSSVDRDQETQYFGPGTRLLVL.

This clonotype has at least ten counts. As DNA, the CDR3 is TGTGCCAGCCGGCCCAAGGGAGGACGGGATCAGCCCCAGCATTTT. Translating it yields CASRPKGGRDQPQHF. The rearrangement links TRBV2 to TRBJ1-5; D gene unclear. The CDR3 is made up of 15 amino acids. The germline gives CDR1 SNHLY, CDR2 FYNNEI. The V end was cut by 8 bases, the J end by 5 bases, with 19 bases between.

Details on this clonotype: A junction end diverges from the germline sequence, so it may reflect a read error. This sequence joins TRBV25-1 and TRBJ2-1; D is undetermined. CDR3 size: 13 residues. Germline V gene data show CDR1 as MGHDK and CDR2 as SYGVNS. Here the CDR3 reads CASHGAPHNGQFF. Written as DNA, the CDR3 is TGTGCCAGCCACGGTGCCCCCCACAATGGGCAGTTCTTC.

This clonotype was observed a few times. V gene TRBV11-2 combines with J gene TRBJ2-7; 7 bases align to TRBD2. The ends lost 4 bases at V and 3 bases at J; junction bases unmatched: 3. The CDR3 runs to 13 residues. Per germline, CDR1 SGHAT and CDR2 FQNNGV. For the CDR3, the DNA is TGTGCCAGCAGCTCCTGGACTAGCTACGAGCAGTACTTC. Protein: CASSSWTSYEQYF.

The table lists this clonotype with many counts. V is TRBV5-1 and J is TRBJ2-7; perhaps TRBD2 as D (5 bases). Deletions cut 5 bases from V and 3 bases from J, with 6 bases between. CDR1 is SGHRS, CDR2 YFSETQ, per germline. The CDR3 loop spans 11 amino acids. CDR3 amino acids: CASRSGYEQYF. CDR3 coding DNA: TGCGCCAGCAGGAGCGGCTACGAGCAGTACTTC. The full variable domain, in which reference TRBV5-1 and TRBJ2-7 provide the parts outside the CDR3, is KAGVTQTPRYLIKTRGQQVTLSCSPISGHRSVSWYQQTPGQGLQFLFEYFSETQRNKGNFPGRFSGRQFSNSRSEMNVSTLELGDSALYLCASRSGYEQYFGPGTRLTVT.

In its sample, this clonotype was seen many times. The chain carries TRBV29-1 and TRBJ1-1; 7 nucleotides match TRBD1. Trimming at V came to 3 bases and at J to 1 base, leaving 5 bases not matched to a gene. This CDR3 is 14 amino acids long. Germline V gives CDR1 SQVTM, CDR2 ANQGSEA. CDR3 protein: CSVDSRTGNTEAFF. The DNA of the CDR3 is TGCAGCGTTGATTCCCGGACAGGGAACACTGAAGCTTTCTTT.

Concerning this clonotype itself: One base away lies a much larger clone, so this may be a sequencing read error. This chain connects TRBV29-1 to TRBJ1-2, with unresolved D. CDR3 length: 9 residues. V was clipped by 4 bases and J by 5 bases, with 2 bases between them. In germline, CDR1 is SQVTM, CDR2 ANQGSEA. The CDR3 region is CSVGYGYTF. The CDR3 DNA reads as TGCAGCGTTGGTTATGGCTACACCTTC.

This clonotype was observed a few times. The rearrangement uses TRBV9 and TRBJ2-7; D may correspond to TRBD1 or TRBD2 (5 bases each). The CDR3 length is 13 residues. Germline V CDR1 and CDR2: SGDLS, YYNGEE. V shed 3 bases and J shed 2 bases, with 9 bases lying between them. CDR3 in DNA: TGTGCCAGCAGCGGGGACCCGACCTACGAGCAGTACTTC. Its protein product is CASSGDPTYEQYF. Based on the CDR3 plus reference TRBV9 and TRBJ2-7, the full variable domain is DSGVTQTPKHLITATGQRVTLRCSPRSGDLSVYWYQQSLDQGLQFLIQYYNGEERAKGNILERFSAQQFPDLHSELNLSSLELGDSALYFCASSGDPTYEQYFGPGTRLTVT.

This clonotype showed up many times. The CDR3, as DNA: TGCAGCGTTCCCCCGTCTCAGGACTATGGCTACACCTTC. Its translation is CSVPPSQDYGYTF. J is TRBJ1-2 and V is TRBV29-1, with D unresolved. Germline CDR1 SQVTM, CDR2 ANQGSEA. This CDR3 comprises 13 residues. The V end was cut by 5 bases, the J end by 3 bases, with 13 bases between.

This clonotype has only a few counts. The chain recombines TRBV6-6 with TRBJ2-5; 12 nucleotides align to TRBD1. The CDR3 runs 17 residues. In germline, CDR1 is MNHNY, CDR2 SVGAGI (reference sequence). The ends lost 1 base at V and 5 bases at J; junction bases unmatched: 8. The CDR3 region has the DNA TGTGCCAGCAGTTACTATCCGGGACAGGGGGCCTGGGAGACCCAGTACTTC. Its translation: CASSYYPGQGAWETQYF.

This clonotype was recorded many times. The CDR3, as DNA: TGTGCCAGCAGCCCAACGAGCAGGGGTAGAGGCAATCAGCCCCAGCATTTT. This encodes CASSPTSRGRGNQPQHF. The chain uses TRBV7-2 and TRBJ1-5, with D possibly being TRBD1 (6 bases). V shed 5 bases and J shed 2 bases, with 19 bases lying between them. The CDR3 is 17 amino acids. Germline V gene lookup returns CDR1 SGHTA and CDR2 FQGNSA.

A few counts support this clonotype. This chain links TRBV4-1 with TRBJ2-5; no firm D call. The CDR3 loop spans 15 amino acids. With 1 base removed from V and 4 bases from J, the gap between germline ends came to 13 bases. CDR1 and CDR2 (germline): MGHRA, YSYEKL. Here the CDR3 DNA reads TGCGCCAGCAGCCAAGTTCAAGGGATGGGAGAGACCCAGTACTTC. It translates to CASSQVQGMGETQYF.

This clonotype was seen at least ten times. The chain uses TRBV3-1 and TRBJ2-7; 11 bases agree with TRBD2. This CDR3 contains 16 residues. The junction had 7 bases not matched to a gene; V was cut back by 6 bases and J by 0 bases. Germline-derived CDR1 and CDR2 are LGHDT and YNNKEL (reference sequence). CDR3 DNA: TGTGCCAGCAGTCCGGGACTAGCGGAAAGCTCCTACGAGCAGTACTTC. This gives the protein CASSPGLAESSYEQYF.

This clonotype was counted at least ten times. V usage is TRBV2 and J usage is TRBJ1-5, with TRBD1 as a possible D gene (5 bases). The length of the CDR3 is 18 residues. The germline CDR1 and CDR2 sequences are SNHLY and FYNNEI. Deletions cut 7 bases from V and 2 bases from J, with 24 bases between. CDR3: CASTPPGQVRPGNQPQHF. CDR3 DNA sequence: TGTGCCAGCACTCCCCCGGGGCAAGTCCGACCGGGCAATCAGCCCCAGCATTTT.

Concerning this clonotype itself: Relative to the germline gene, one junction end is altered; a read error may explain this. The chain recombines TRBV20-1 with TRBJ2-7; 9 positions match TRBD1. CDR3 length equals 12 residues. In germline, CDR1 is DFQATT, CDR2 SNEGSKA (reference sequence). DNA for the CDR3: TGCAACTACAGGGGGCTCCTCTACGAGCGGTACTTC. Its protein product is CNYRGLLYERYF.

In this sample, this clonotype turned up a few times. The chain combines TRBV7-9 with TRBJ2-3; no clear D. The V end lost 8 bases, the J end lost 6 bases, and 15 bases lay between the germline ends. This CDR3 is built from 13 residues. CDR1 is SEHNR, CDR2 FQNEAQ, per germline (reference sequence). DNA for the CDR3: TGTGCCAGCTGCCCTTGGGTTTCGGATACGCAGTATTTT. Its protein product is CASCPWVSDTQYF.

This clonotype was detected many times. The chain employs TRBV7-2 and TRBJ1-2; tentative D call: TRBD1 (5 bases). The CDR3 runs to 15 residues. Trimming cost V 1 base and J 8 bases, with 17 bases left between them. In germline, CDR1 is SGHTA, CDR2 FQGNSA. The chain's CDR3 is CASSLVGETVDGYTF. Here the CDR3 DNA reads TGTGCCAGCAGCTTAGTGGGGGAGACAGTTGACGGCTACACCTTC.

In this sample, this clonotype turned up many times. The V call is TRBV12-5, the J call TRBJ2-6, with no clear D. Germline V gene sequence: CDR1 LGHNT, CDR2 FRNRAP. V dropped 1 base and J dropped 4 bases, with 8 bases sitting between them. This CDR3 comprises 15 residues. CDR3 sequence: CASGLDNVGANVLTF. Written as DNA, the CDR3 is TGTGCTAGTGGTTTGGACAATGTCGGGGCCAACGTCCTGACTTTC.

The sample holds many counts of this clonotype. This chain connects TRBV4-1 to TRBJ1-1, with D possibly TRBD1 on 6 matching bases. Germline V gene data show CDR1 as MGHRA and CDR2 as YSYEKL. Trimming pared 7 bases from V and 2 bases from J, leaving 11 bases between. The CDR3 has 13 residues. CDR3 sequence: CASTLQGNTEAFF. In DNA form, the CDR3 reads TGCGCCAGCACACTACAGGGAAACACTGAAGCTTTCTTT.

This clonotype was counted many times. The V gene is TRBV5-4, the J gene TRBJ2-4, with D unresolved. V lost 5 bases to trimming and J lost 5 bases, with 8 bases between them. The CDR3 length is 12 residues. In germline, CDR1 is SGHNT, CDR2 YYREEE (reference sequence). This CDR3 reads CASSSNENIQYF. Written as DNA, the CDR3 is TGTGCCAGCAGTTCTAACGAAAACATTCAGTACTTC. Looking up the rest from reference TRBV5-4 and TRBJ2-4 gives the full variable domain: ETGVTQSPTHLIKTRGQQVTLRCSSQSGHNTVSWYQQALGQGPQFIFQYYREEENGRGNFPPRFSGLQFPNYSSELNVNALELDDSALYLCASSSNENIQYFGAGTRLSVL.